A selection of T cell receptor beta chains follows, all from one sample in a study of T-cell reconstitution after alpha-beta-depleted transplantation in children. TCRdb used MiXCR to reprocess the PCR reads, holding one entry per CDR3 protein. This table has approximately 1,000,000 distinct CDR3 sequences, under 30% appearing once. The sequencing used PBMCs, mostly from graft donor cells, collected 360 days after TCRalphabeta/CD19-depleted stem cell transplant. Receptors originate from a boy under two years old who had a stem cell transplant for SCID, so the T cells may come from the graft donor. CDR3s include the opening cysteine and the closing phenylalanine or tryptophan.

v_call	cdr3_length	j_call	cdr3_aa
TRBV24-1	13	TRBJ2-5	CATKGGQEETQYF
TRBV12-3/TRBV12-4	15	TRBJ1-3	CASSYRGDAGNTIYF
TRBV7-9	17	TRBJ1-1	CASSLVLTTASNTEAFF
TRBV20-1	12	TRBJ2-1	CSANRGLNEQFF
TRBV10-3	17	TRBJ1-3	CAIRRQGAHYSGNTIYF
TRBV20-1	13	TRBJ2-7	CSASSNRVYEQYF
TRBV10-3	15	TRBJ2-3	CAIRARGQSTDTQYF
TRBV12-3/TRBV12-4	14	TRBJ1-1	CASSLGLEDTEAFF
TRBV7-9	15	TRBJ1-6	CASSLSGTANSPLHF
TRBV7-2	17	TRBJ2-5	CASSLGPSGGYQETQYF
TRBV11-2	16	TRBJ2-3	CASSLFSGGLEDTQYF
TRBV5-1	16	TRBJ2-1	CASSLTTSGGQNEQFF
TRBV4-2	16	TRBJ2-7	CASSHQTSGGVYEQYF
TRBV3-1	16	TRBJ2-3	CASSQLLPGRADTQYF
TRBV20-1	13	TRBJ2-2	CSASRGLAGELFF
TRBV28	13	TRBJ2-4	CASGGPSRDIQYF
TRBV5-6	14	TRBJ1-1	CASSKVRGKTEAFF
TRBV4-3	15	TRBJ1-1	CASSRNAIDLDEAFF
TRBV19	13	TRBJ2-1	CASSTSSGNEQFF
TRBV4-3	16	TRBJ1-4	CASSPGGQGPNEKLFF
TRBV9	17	TRBJ2-2	CASSVESQTKNTGELFF
TRBV12-3/TRBV12-4	16	TRBJ1-1	CASSPLAGTGETEAFF
TRBV20-1	12	TRBJ2-1	CSARDRWLEQFF
TRBV10-3	16	TRBJ2-7	CAISDTGGLSSYEQYF
TRBV29-1	19	TRBJ1-1	CSVLVIKKVGFWGNTEAFF
TRBV5-1	15	TRBJ1-1	CASSIGTGMNTEAFF
TRBV11-2	21	TRBJ2-5	CASSLVGPKARGLVGRETQYF
TRBV28	15	TRBJ2-2	CASRVTGANTGELFF
TRBV5-1	11	TRBJ2-2	CASSFDRGLFF
TRBV6-2/TRBV6-3	13	TRBJ1-1	CASSVPGDTEAFF
TRBV20-1	15	TRBJ2-1	CSARDHSVSYNEQFF
TRBV7-9	15	TRBJ2-2	CASREDSLNTGELFF
TRBV11-1	20	TRBJ2-3	CASSLWIGTGGMWNTDTQYF